The clone carrying this TCR beta chain was found many times. Its target is unknown. The sample belongs to a study of T-cell memory formation after mild COVID-19. TCRdb re-analysed the 5' RACE reads in MiXCR, keeping a single row per CDR3 protein. The data contain tens of thousands of distinct CDR3 sequences, 15% to 20% of them singletons. Findings of the study overall: The pre-infection memory compartment contained some responding clones, suggesting cross-reactive memory joined.

Sequences were obtained from PBMCs or a T cell subset sorted from them (not recorded which). The source of this sequence is an adult who had mild COVID-19 (a few samples of this study predate the infection). Cell type and time point are not known.

The CDR3 region has the DNA TGCGCCAGCAGCTTGACGAGGGGCACAGATACGCAGTATTTT. The encoded protein is CASSLTRGTDTQYF. The V call is TRBV5-1, the J call TRBJ2-3, with D tentatively TRBD2 (5 bases). V gave up 1 base and J gave up 1 base, with 7 bases separating them. Germline loops: CDR1 SGHRS, CDR2 YFSETQ. The CDR3 has 14 residues.